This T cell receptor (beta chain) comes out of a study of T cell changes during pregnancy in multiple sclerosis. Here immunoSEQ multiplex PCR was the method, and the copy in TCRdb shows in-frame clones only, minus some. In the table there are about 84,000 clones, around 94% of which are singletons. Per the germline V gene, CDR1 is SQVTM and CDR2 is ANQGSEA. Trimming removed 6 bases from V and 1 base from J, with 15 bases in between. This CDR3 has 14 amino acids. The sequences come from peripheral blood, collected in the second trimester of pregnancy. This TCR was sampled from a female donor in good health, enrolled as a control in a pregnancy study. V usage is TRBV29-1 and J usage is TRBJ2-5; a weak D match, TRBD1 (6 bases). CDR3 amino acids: CSVDLTGPQETQYF. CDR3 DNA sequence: TGCAGCGTGGACCTGACAGGCCCCCAAGAGACCCAGTACTTC.